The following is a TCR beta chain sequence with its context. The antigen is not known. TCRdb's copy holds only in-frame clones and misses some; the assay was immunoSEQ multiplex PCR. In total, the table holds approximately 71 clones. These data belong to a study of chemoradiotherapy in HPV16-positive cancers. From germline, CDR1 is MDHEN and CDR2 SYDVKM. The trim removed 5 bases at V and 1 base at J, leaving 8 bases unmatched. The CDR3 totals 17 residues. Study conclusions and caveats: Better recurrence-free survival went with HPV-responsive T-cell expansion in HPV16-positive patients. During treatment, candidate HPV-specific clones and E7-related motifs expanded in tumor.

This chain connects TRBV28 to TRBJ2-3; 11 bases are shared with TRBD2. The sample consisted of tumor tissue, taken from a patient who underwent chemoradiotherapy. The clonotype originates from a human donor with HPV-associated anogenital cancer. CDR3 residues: CASSVAGGPRGTDTQYF. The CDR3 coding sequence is TGTGCCAGCAGTGTAGCGGGAGGGCCGAGGGGCACAGATACGCAGTATTTT.